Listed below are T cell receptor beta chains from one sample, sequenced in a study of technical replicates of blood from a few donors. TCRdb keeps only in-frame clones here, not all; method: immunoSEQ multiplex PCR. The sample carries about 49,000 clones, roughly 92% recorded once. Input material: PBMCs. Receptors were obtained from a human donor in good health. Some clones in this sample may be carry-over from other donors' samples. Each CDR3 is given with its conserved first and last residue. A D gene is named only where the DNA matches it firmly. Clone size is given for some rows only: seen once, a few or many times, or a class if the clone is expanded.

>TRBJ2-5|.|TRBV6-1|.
TGTGCCAGCAGGTTGGACACCGCTTCTCAGTACTTC
CASRLDTASQYF
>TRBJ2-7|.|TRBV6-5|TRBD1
TGTGCCAGCAGTTATACCGACAGGGCAGGCTACGAGCAGTACTTC
CASSYTDRAGYEQYF
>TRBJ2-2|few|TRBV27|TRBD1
TGTGCCAGCAGTCCACGGACAGGCGGCTACACCGGGGAGCTGTTTTTT
CASSPRTGGYTGELFF
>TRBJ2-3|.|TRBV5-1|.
TGCGCCAGCAGCTTGGGGCCCGGGACTGGGGGTCTGGATACGCAGTATTTT
CASSLGPGTGGLDTQYF
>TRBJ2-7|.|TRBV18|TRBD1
TGTGCCAGCTCTCCAGACAGGGTCGGGTCCTACGAGCAGTACTTC
CASSPDRVGSYEQYF
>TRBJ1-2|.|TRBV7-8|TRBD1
TGTGCCAGCAGCACCCGGACAGGAGACTATGGCTACACCTTC
CASSTRTGDYGYTF
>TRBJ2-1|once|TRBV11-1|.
TGTGCCAGCAGCTTTCTCGCGGGACGCTACAATGAGCAGTTCTTC
CASSFLAGRYNEQFF
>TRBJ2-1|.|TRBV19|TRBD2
TGTGCCAATACCCGTCTAGCGGTCTACAATGAGCAGTTCTTC
CANTRLAVYNEQFF
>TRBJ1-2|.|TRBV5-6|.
TGTGCCAGCAGCTTGCCAGGCGGACTTAACTATGGCTACACCTTC
CASSLPGGLNYGYTF
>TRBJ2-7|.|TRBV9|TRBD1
TGTGCCAGCAGCTTCGGGACAGCCTCCTACGAGCAGTACTTC
CASSFGTASYEQYF
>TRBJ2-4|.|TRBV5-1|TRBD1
TGCGCCAGCAGCCTGACAGGGGCGGAAAACATTCAGTACTTC
CASSLTGAENIQYF
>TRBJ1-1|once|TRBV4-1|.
TGCGCCAGCAGCCAAGATCTAGGCCTGAACACTGAAGCTTTCTTT
CASSQDLGLNTEAFF
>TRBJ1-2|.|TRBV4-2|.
TGTGCCAGCAGCCAAGATGGGCGGGGGGACTATGGCTACACCTTC
CASSQDGRGDYGYTF